This T cell receptor beta chain was observed in a study of T-cell reconstitution after alpha-beta-depleted transplantation in children. Study results and limitations: Recipient T cells and thymic progenitors that survived were the source of the high TCRbeta diversity seen at day 60 in some patients.

Unique molecular identifiers were used in preparing the TCRbeta library. TCRdb re-derived calls from the PCR reads in MiXCR, one entry per CDR3 protein. Among nearly 250,000 distinct CDR3 sequences listed, roughly 8.2% were seen once. This clonotype occurred many times. Antigen specificity is unknown. Sequenced material: PBMCs, mostly from graft donor cells, taken 180 days after TCRalphabeta/CD19-depleted stem cell transplant. The TCR originated in a male patient between 5 and 17 years old who had a stem cell transplant for acute lymphoblastic leukemia, so the T cells may come from the graft donor.

CDR3 region: CASSWTGNEQFF. The CDR3 DNA is TGTGCCAGCAGTTGGACAGGGAATGAGCAGTTCTTC. This chain connects TRBV28 to TRBJ2-1, with 8 bases matching TRBD1. CDR1 and CDR2 (germline): MDHEN, SYDVKM. This CDR3 region has 12 residues. V gave up 4 bases and J gave up 7 bases; unmatched junction bases: 0. Supplemented by reference TRBV28 and TRBJ2-1, the full variable domain reads DVKVTQSSRYLVKRTGEKVFLECVQDMDHENMFWYRQDPGLGLRLIYFSYDVKMKEKGDIPEGYSVSREKKERFSLILESASTNQTSMYLCASSWTGNEQFFGPGTRLTVL.